The clone carrying this T cell receptor beta chain was observed a handful of times. Trimming pared 3 bases from V and 7 bases from J, leaving 13 bases between. This CDR3 comprises 15 residues. Germline CDR1 and CDR2: ENHRY and SYGVKD. Profiling relied on immunoSEQ multiplex PCR, and the TCRdb table lists in-frame clones only, not all of them. Found here are about 480,000 clones, roughly 90% of them singletons; the top ten hold less than 2%. Participant-given clinical history determined each cohort assignment. Cohort 3 recovery required two negative PCRs, clearance, or symptom resolution. These data belong to a study of blood T cell repertoires in COVID-19. Study overall: Sites in the United States, Italy and Spain provided acute and convalescent COVID-19 samples. In each case, the material was cDNA or gDNA derived from T cells, B-cell-depleted T cells, or PBMCs.

This rearrangement joins TRBV10-3 to TRBJ1-6; possibly TRBD1 for D (6 bases). The sample consisted of PBMCs or T cells enriched from blood (not recorded which). The clonotype originates from a woman aged 40 to 55 who had recovered from COVID-19. The CDR3 DNA is TGTGCCATCAGTGATTTCGGCAGGGGAAATTCACCCCTCCACTTT. Protein product: CAISDFGRGNSPLHF.